This TCR beta chain came from a study of cytomegalovirus exposure and HLA in healthy donors (dated by TCRdb to 2017 to 2019). Context from the whole study: An earlier analysis of several hundred of the donors reported 276 Gb of sequence data and 117 million unique TCR beta sequences obtained from approximately 180 million T cells. An early release that covered some 640 HLA-typed donors contained about 300 gigabases of sequencing data and 70 million to 100 million unique TCR sequences. Among the roughly 370 genotyped donors, roughly 80% belonged to the genetic ancestry cluster associated with self-reported Caucasian donors. The study was designed to test whether signatures of past pathogen exposure could be identified by cataloging public T cell receptors. Using immunosequencing, the study profiled T cell repertoires from fewer than 700 subjects and related those repertoires to cytomegalovirus serostatus. Besides the first cohort of hundreds of subjects, a separate validation cohort made up of some 110 different subjects was used. To predict cytomegalovirus infection status, the study combined high-throughput TCR immunosequencing, statistical association of individual TCRs with disease status, and machine learning. A later analysis re-analyzed previously published TCR beta repertoires from hundreds of donors and added high-resolution HLA genotyping to study TCR occurrence patterns. Rather than using new phenotypic data, the later analysis identified candidate immune exposures from TCR beta sequences and from how often those sequences occurred across donors. In an earlier analysis of more than 550 of the donors, high-throughput TCR beta sequencing was used to judge whether each TCR beta V gene segment behaved as functional or pseudogenic. Donor age, sex, ethnicity and CMV serostatus were collected together with the repertoire data. In a later genetic analysis, genome-wide SNP genotypes for about three fifths of the roughly 670 donors were used, and that subset was treated as a discovery cohort. All discovery cohort repertoires had been generated using a single sequencing platform. HLA typing included class I and class II loci at four-digit resolution. Typing coverage differed by locus: A, B, C, DRB1 and DQB1 were typed in roughly 620-640 donors, DQA1 in about 500, DPA1 in approximately 600, and DPB1 in 472. Four to six DR-DQ haplotypes were handled as single units for association and clustering, since linkage in the cohort was strong. Across some 400 genotyped donors of the cohort, an average of 235,054 unique TCR beta nucleotide sequences per donor were sequenced, and roughly 17% of those sequences were non-productive. Overall results and qualifications from the work: Across donors, most TCR sequences were observed very rarely, whereas some public TCRs were present in many individuals. In a later genetic analysis, a missense DCLRE1C variant was associated with V-gene and J-gene trimming of TCR beta chains, and the association was replicated in an independent cohort. The classifier was reported to diagnose cytomegalovirus status with high specificity and sensitivity in both the original cohort and the validation cohort. When HLA alleles, especially DR and DQ, strongly co-occurred, TCR associations were difficult to assign to individual alleles. Some IMGT-functional V segments, including TRBV6-2 and TRBV6-3, could not be told apart with the 87-base-pair reads, so those segments were excluded. In the study, 150 to 200 TCR beta chains were listed as associated with cytomegalovirus. The earlier analysis of almost 600 of the donors excluded seventeen rarely observed V segments, including chromosome 9 orphons, because counts were too low. Several of the top co-occurrence clusters appeared to be linked to parvovirus B19, influenza, CMV and Epstein-Barr virus, according to a later analysis. Three of the identified cytomegalovirus-associated TCR beta chains were confirmed in vitro to be specific for cytomegalovirus antigens. Correlated functional status among segregating V segments might reflect linkage disequilibrium, but an unknown experimental factor could not be ruled out. In a later analysis, HLA-associated TCR beta chains were found to be more clonally expanded and to have lower generation probabilities than equally common non-associated chains. Immune exposure information for the cohort was limited to CMV serostatus. An earlier analysis of approximately 500 of the donors showed that most TCR beta V segments appeared in productive rearrangements either about 90% or about 30% of the time, which broadly matched IMGT annotations. Roughly uniform sequencing depth across donors was assumed in presence/absence analyses, although this assumption may not hold. Because some donors lacked HLA typing at each locus, the association tests relied only on the typed subset. A later analysis found that most CMV-associated TCR beta chains appeared HLA-restricted, with HLA associations seemingly driven largely by CMV exposure. According to a later analysis, TCR association rates differed among HLA loci, with DRB1 alleles showing the most associated TCRs and HLA-C alleles showing the fewest. A later analysis associated around 16,000 TCR beta sequences with specific HLA alleles at a false discovery rate of 0.05. The sequencing pipeline was judged likely to have produced a cluster of highly shared sequence variants as a technical artifact. It was suggested by the authors that the approach could potentially be generalized to other disease states and immunological phenotypes. A later genetic analysis reported fewer N-insertions in productive TCRs among donors in an Asian-associated ancestry cluster than the roughly 700-donor mean. This cohort had only TCR beta chains sequenced, and the lack of alpha or paired-chain data limited which features could be detected. A further reported finding was that TCR beta sequences accurately predicted the HLA-A and HLA-B alleles for most subjects in the first cohort.

V lost 6 bases and J lost 2 bases, and the count of bases not matched to a germline gene is 6. Via the germline V gene, CDR1 is SGHTA and CDR2 FQGNSA. The cysteine opens and the phenylalanine closes a CDR3 of 15 amino acids. The kept DNA is CDR3 alone, 45 bases in frame from the first base. In total, just over 650 healthy bone marrow donors made up the cohort. At the time of sampling, every cohort member was nominally healthy, though immune exposures that went unrecorded were likely present. The donor was CMV seropositive and belonged to the group of more than 250 seropositive cohort members. Every donor gave a peripheral blood sample, and the peripheral blood mononuclear cells from that sample were used for TCR beta sequencing. The Qiagen DNeasy Blood Extraction Kit was used to extract genomic DNA from the blood cell samples. The library was built by means of the immunoSEQ multiplex PCR assay. For the multiplex PCR, a mixture combining 60 forward primers for TCR Vbeta segments and 13 reverse primers for TCR Jbeta segments was used. The CDR3 region of rearranged TCR beta genes was amplified from genomic DNA by a multiplex PCR assay. The amplified TCR beta libraries were sequenced on the Illumina HiSeq System as 87-base-pair reads. The authors' pipeline ran thus. A later analysis counted about 82 million unique TCR beta chains across the 640 or so repertoires, and roughly 9.9 million of these chains were shared by at least two donors. Raw reads were error-corrected and collapsed into unique sequences with a nearest-neighbor algorithm that merged closely related sequences to remove PCR and sequencing errors. V, D and J gene segments were assigned by aligning CDR3 sequences to IMGT reference sequences. For a sequence to be retained, a match of at least six nucleotides was required to both a V gene segment and a J gene segment. Rearrangements were classified as productive when the CDR3 lacked stop codons and remained in frame with V and J, and all other rearrangements were classified as non-productive. CDR3 was defined by IMGT convention, running from the second conserved V-encoded cysteine to the conserved J-encoded phenylalanine. Sequences without an unambiguous match to a single V gene segment were excluded from the earlier analysis of 500 to 700 of the donors. In an earlier analysis of approximately 590 of the donors, V segments were called functional above 56.7% productive rearrangements and were called segregating when the between-donor standard deviation exceeded 5%. A statistical classification framework was built to diagnose cytomegalovirus status from the catalog of TCR beta chain sequences. In a later analysis, TCR nucleotide sequences were compared against IMGT/GENE-DB human TR gene sequences so that V and J genes could be assigned. In a later analysis, CDR3 sequences and most-parsimonious VDJ recombination scenarios were assigned using the TCRdist pipeline. In a later analysis, each TCR beta chain was defined by its CDR3 amino acid sequence together with its V-gene family, and reads without a unique V-gene family were excluded. A later analysis removed 550 to 650 highly shared, low-generation-probability nucleotide sequences to deal with suspected cross-contamination and a sequencing artifact. For each public chain, a later analysis derived a clonal expansion index from normalized ranks of inferred template counts within each repertoire. In a later analysis, generation probabilities were computed with a VDJ recombination model fitted to out-of-frame rearrangements, and the resulting probabilities were checked against IGoR. Hypergeometric tests were used in a later analysis to score TCR-TCR, TCR-HLA and TCR-CMV co-occurrence, with a repertoire-size bias correction applied to the TCR pairs. A later analysis estimated false discovery rates by permuting HLA or CMV assignments 20 times. A later analysis grouped co-occurring TCRs with DBSCAN, adding TCRdist sequence similarity when clustering within HLA-allele-positive subsets. For co-occurrence clustering, repertoires with fewer than 30,000 or more than 120,000 public chains were excluded, along with about five repertoires with anomalous nucleotide sharing. TCRdb took over this immuneACCESS table, retaining in-frame rearrangements with V and J assigned. Such tables are incomplete; in checked studies, under half of the missing clones stem from an unresolved V gene, and the remainder is unexplained. Clone size and V and J calls were adopted from that table, with D and trimming inferred from the DNA. This sample comprises roughly 110,000 clones, 74% of them detected only once. 4.8% of the sample belongs to the ten largest clones.

The count of this clone is one. This clone's antigen is unknown. Base-call qualities are not available, and no considerably larger clone is one nucleotide away. In this chain, TRBV7-2 is recombined with TRBJ2-2; 7 bases in between match TRBD1. The receptor was isolated from a man aged 30-40 years in good health and CMV-seropositive. The source material was PBMCs. The DNA sequence reads TGTGCCAGCAGTTTTGGGACAGCTAACACCGGGGAGCTGTTTTTT. Its translation is CASSFGTANTGELFF.